The present entry profiles one T cell receptor beta chain with its context. This record belongs to a study of blood T cell repertoires in COVID-19. Data came from immunoSEQ multiplex PCR; TCRdb stores just in-frame clones and leaves some out. The data contain 85,000 to 130,000 clones, roughly four fifths of them singletons. The germline V gene has CDR1 SGHNT and CDR2 YYREEE (reference sequence). The CDR3 runs 16 residues. Losses at the gene ends were 3 bases for V and 4 bases for J; bases not matched to a gene: 8. This rearrangement joins TRBV5-4 to TRBJ2-1; 9 bases map to TRBD2. This receptor was obtained from a woman aged 80 or over with active or convalescent COVID-19. Input material: peripheral blood. CDR3 loop: CASSSRSAGGYNEQFF. The CDR3, as DNA: TGTGCCAGCAGCTCCCGTAGTGCGGGAGGGTACAATGAGCAGTTCTTC.